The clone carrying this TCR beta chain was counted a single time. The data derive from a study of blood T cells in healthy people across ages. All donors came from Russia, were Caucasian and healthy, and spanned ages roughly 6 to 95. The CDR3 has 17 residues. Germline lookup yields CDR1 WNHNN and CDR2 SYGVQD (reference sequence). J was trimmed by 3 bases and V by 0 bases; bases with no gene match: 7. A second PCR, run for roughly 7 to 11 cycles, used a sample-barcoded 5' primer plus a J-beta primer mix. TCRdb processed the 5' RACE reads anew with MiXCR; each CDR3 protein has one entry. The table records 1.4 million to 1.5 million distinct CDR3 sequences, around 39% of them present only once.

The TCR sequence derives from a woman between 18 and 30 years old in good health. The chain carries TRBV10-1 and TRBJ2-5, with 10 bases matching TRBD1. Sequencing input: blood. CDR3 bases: TGCGCCAGCAGTGAGTCGGGGGGACAGGGGATTAAAGAGACCCAGTACTTC. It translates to CASSESGGQGIKETQYF.